Listed here is a single T cell receptor (beta chain). The data were taken from a study of shared clonotypes between healthy human individuals. Trimming shortened V by 2 bases and J by 4 bases, and 14 bases separated the two germline ends. This CDR3 comprises 15 residues. CDR1 is SGHDN, CDR2 FVKESK, per germline. Produced via immunoSEQ multiplex PCR; TCRdb's table is partial and in-frame only. The table records more than 2,000,000 clones, roughly 92% of them present only once. The clonotype comes from a man younger than 30 in good health. The sample was naive CD4+ T cells sorted from blood. Subset in this sample: CD45RA+ positively selected. This chain uses TRBV14 with TRBJ1-2; D possibly corresponds to TRBD1 (6 bases). For the CDR3, the DNA is TGTGCCAGCAGCCAATTTGGGGGCTTAGGCTATGGCTACACCTTC. This encodes CASSQFGGLGYGYTF.